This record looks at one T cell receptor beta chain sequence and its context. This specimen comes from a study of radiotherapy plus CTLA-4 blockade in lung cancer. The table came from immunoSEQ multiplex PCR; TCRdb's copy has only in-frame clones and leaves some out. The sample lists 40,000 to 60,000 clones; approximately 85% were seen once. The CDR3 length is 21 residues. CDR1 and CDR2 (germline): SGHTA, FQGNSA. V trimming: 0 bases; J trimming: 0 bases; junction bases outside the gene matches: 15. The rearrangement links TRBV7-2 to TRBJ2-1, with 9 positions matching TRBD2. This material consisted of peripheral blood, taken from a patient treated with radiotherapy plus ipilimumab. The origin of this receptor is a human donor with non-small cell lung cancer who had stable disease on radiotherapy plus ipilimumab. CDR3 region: CASSLALLAGTTPGSYNEQFF. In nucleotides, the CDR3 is TGTGCCAGCAGCTTAGCGCTGCTAGCGGGAACAACGCCGGGCTCCTACAATGAGCAGTTCTTC.